One and the same sample provided the 6 T cell receptor beta chains below, sequenced in a study of blood T cell repertoires in COVID-19. The data were produced by immunoSEQ multiplex PCR, yet TCRdb's version contains in-frame clones alone and is incomplete. Of 75,000 to 95,000 clones detected, roughly 89% appear once; the ten largest clones hold 4.6%. Source material: peripheral blood. The receptors come from a man aged 45-65 years with active COVID-19.

In this sample, this clone turned up once. V is TRBV11-2 and J is TRBJ2-5, with D unresolved. Germline V gives CDR1 SGHAT, CDR2 FQNNGV. The V end was cut by 2 bases, the J end by 4 bases, with 11 bases between. CDR3 length: 14 amino acids. The CDR3 DNA reads as TGTGCCAGCAGCTTAAATCCTACCCTAGAGACCCAGTACTTC. Amino acids: CASSLNPTLETQYF.

The V call is TRBV12-3 or TRBV12-4, the J call TRBJ2-1; no definite D call. CDR3 length equals 13 residues. The V end was cut by 8 bases, the J end by 3 bases, with 11 bases between. The CDR3 coding sequence is TGTGCCAGCCACCTAGGAAACTACAATGAGCAGTTCTTC. As protein: CASHLGNYNEQFF.

This chain uses TRBV5-1 with TRBJ2-7; 12 bases agree with TRBD2. The V segment lost 0 bases and the J segment 6 bases; nucleotides outside the gene matches: 4. CDR1 is SGHRS and CDR2 is YFSETQ in the germline V gene. This CDR3 comprises 15 residues. CDR3 coding DNA: TGCGCCAGCAGCTTGGGACTAGCGGGAGTGGTCGAGCAGTACTTC. Translating gives CASSLGLAGVVEQYF.

This sequence joins TRBV27 and TRBJ2-1; 8 bases line up with TRBD1. V gave up 7 bases and J gave up 1 base; unmatched junction bases: 3. Per the germline V gene, CDR1 is MNHEY and CDR2 is SMNVEV (reference sequence). The CDR3 length is 14 residues. As DNA, the CDR3 is TGTGCCAGCACCAGGACAGGGTCCTACAATGAGCAGTTCTTC. Its translation: CASTRTGSYNEQFF.

This clone appeared a few times. This chain connects TRBV5-4 to TRBJ2-6, with D possibly matching TRBD1 (6 bases). The germline gives CDR1 SGHNT, CDR2 YYREEE (reference sequence). CDR3 length: 14 residues. The V gene lost 7 bases and the J gene lost 0 bases, with 8 bases spanning the gap. CDR3 residues: CASQGSSGANVLTF. The CDR3 DNA is TGTGCCAGCCAGGGGAGCTCTGGGGCCAACGTCCTGACTTTC.

J is TRBJ2-5 and V is TRBV9; 9 bases are shared with TRBD1. Trimming removed 0 bases from V and 5 bases from J; junction bases left unmatched: 5. The CDR3 runs 15 residues. Germline V gene data show CDR1 as SGDLS and CDR2 as YYNGEE. The CDR3 bases are TGTGCCAGCAGCGTAGAAAGAGGGACAGGGGAGACCCAGTACTTC. This gives the protein CASSVERGTGETQYF.